The rows below give T cell receptor beta chains drawn from one sample of a study of tumor and adjacent non-tumor tissue in lung cancer. TCRdb called the multiplex PCR reads again in MiXCR, with one record for every CDR3 protein. The table records under 150,000 distinct CDR3 sequences, roughly 70% of them present only once. The source material was lung tumor tissue. Receptors were obtained from a man between 60 and 70 years old with small cell lung cancer. The CDR3 runs from the conserved cysteine through the conserved F or W. D genes are given only for firm matches. Size is omitted from some rows. Given values are once, few, many or a class for expanded clones.

j_call | clone_size | d_call | v_call | cdr3_nt | cdr3_aa
TRBJ2-3 | NA | TRBD2 | TRBV4-1 | TGCGCCAGCAGCCTCGGGACTATGGGGGTTTCGGCGCAGTATTTT | CASSLGTMGVSAQYF
TRBJ2-5 | NA | NA | TRBV24-1 | TGTACTACCAGTCATGGGGAAACCCAGTACTTC | CTTSHGETQYF
TRBJ2-1 | NA | TRBD2 | TRBV29-1 | TGCAGCGTTGGAGGGGTAGCGGGCAACAATGAGCAGTTCTTC | CSVGGVAGNNEQFF
TRBJ2-3 | NA | NA | TRBV11-1 | TGTGCCAGCAAGGTAGCCCGCACAGATATGCAGTATTTT | CASKVARTDMQYF
TRBJ1-1 | few | NA | TRBV11-3 | TGTACCAGTAGCTTAGAGGGGGGGACTGAAGCTTTCTTT | CTSSLEGGTEAFF
TRBJ1-1 | NA | TRBD1 | TRBV5-1 | TGCGCCAGCAGCTGGGACAGGGGAACTGAAGCTTTCTTT | CASSWDRGTEAFF
TRBJ2-2 | few | NA | TRBV7-3 | TGTGCCAGCAGCTTGTCCGCAGACGGGGGGCTGTTTTTT | CASSLSADGGLFF
TRBJ2-5 | many | NA | TRBV6-2/TRBV6-3 | TGTGCCAGCAGCTCGGGACTGTACTTGGAGACCCAGTACTTC | CASSSGLYLETQYF
TRBJ2-7 | NA | NA | TRBV12-3/TRBV12-4 | TGTGCCAGCAGTCTAAGGAGTGGGACAGGACTAGCGAGAGATCGGACCTACGAGCAGTACTTC | CASSLRSGTGLARDRTYEQYF
TRBJ2-5 | NA | TRBD2 | TRBV20-1 | TGCAGTGACCCCAGGACTAGCGAACGAAAAGAGACCCAGTACTTC | CSDPRTSERKETQYF
TRBJ1-2 | NA | NA | TRBV29-1 | TGCAGCAGGCGAGGCGATGAGGATGGCTACACCTTC | CSRRGDEDGYTF
TRBJ2-1 | many | TRBD1 | TRBV12-3/TRBV12-4 | TGTGCCAGCAGGCACAACCGACAGGGAGATGAGCAGTTCTTC | CASRHNRQGDEQFF
TRBJ1-1 | once | NA | TRBV11-2 | TGTGTCAGCAGCTTAGACCTTTACACTGATGCTTTCTTT | CVSSLDLYTDAFF
TRBJ2-3 | few | NA | TRBV7-9 | TGTGCCAGCAGCTCCCTCGGGCGTCAAGATACGCAGTATTTT | CASSSLGRQDTQYF
TRBJ2-3 | NA | NA | TRBV4-2 | TGTGCCAGCAGCCAAGATCGATCGGGGGTTTCAGATACGCAGTATTTT | CASSQDRSGVSDTQYF
TRBJ1-6 | many | NA | TRBV6-6 | TGTGCCAGCAGTTACGCCAATTCACCCCTCCACTTT | CASSYANSPLHF
TRBJ2-1 | NA | TRBD2 | TRBV6-1 | TGTGCCAGCAGTGGACAGACTAGCGGTGTCAATGAGCAGTTCTTC | CASSGQTSGVNEQFF
TRBJ2-7 | many | NA | TRBV7-8 | TGTGCCAGCAGCCAACAGGGGAGGTCCTACGAGCAGTACTTC | CASSQQGRSYEQYF
TRBJ2-2 | NA | TRBD1 | TRBV12-3/TRBV12-4 | TGTGCCAGCAGCCGGGACAGGGGCTCTACCGGGGAGCTGTTTTTT | CASSRDRGSTGELFF
TRBJ2-3 | NA | NA | TRBV7-9 | TGTGCCAGCAGCTTAGGTCCCTCCTATACGCAGTATTTT | CASSLGPSYTQYF
TRBJ2-1 | few | NA | TRBV6-5 | TGTGCCAGCAGCTCGGCCAACAATGAGCAGTTCTTC | CASSSANNEQFF
TRBJ1-6 | NA | NA | TRBV11-2 | TGTGCCAGCAGCTTAGAGTGCTCGGCGGGGGGCAGATCACCCCTCCACTTT | CASSLECSAGGRSPLHF
TRBJ2-3 | NA | TRBD2 | TRBV6-5 | TGTGCCAGCAGGTCGACTAGCAGCCACACATATACGCAGTATTTT | CASRSTSSHTYTQYF